Sequencing of this TCR beta chain was carried out in a study of graft-versus-host responses after intestinal transplantation. Background on the study: Anti-thymocyte globulin induction, then tacrolimus and steroids for around 3 years, went to all recipients. Study findings and constraints: When patients had graft-donor T cell macrochimerism, their allografts held high graft-versus-host to host-versus-graft clonal ratios. Peak GvH clone levels in circulation were associated with early post-transplant HvG declines.

Profiled with immunoSEQ multiplex PCR; TCRdb holds only in-frame clones, not every one. This table holds 96,000 or so clones, about 94% found once. As to this clone: Its antigen remains unknown.

The V and J ends lost 8 bases and 2 bases respectively, with 15 bases between them. The CDR3 is 13 amino acids. Germline values: CDR1 SQVTM, CDR2 ANQGSEA. This receptor was identified in a human donor who received an intestinal transplant. The chain recombines TRBV29-1 with TRBJ1-1, with D uncertain. The sample in question was unstimulated CD4+ T cells sorted from spleen or lymph node cells, obtained before intestinal transplant. The CDR3 DNA sequence: TGCAGCTCATCCTGGTCAGATAACACTGAAGCTTTCTTT. It specifies CSSSWSDNTEAFF.